This TCR beta chain originates from a study of cytomegalovirus exposure and HLA in healthy donors. About this clone: Its antigen is currently unknown.

From germline, CDR1 is SEHNR and CDR2 FQNEAQ (reference sequence). The V end lost 7 bases, the J end lost 2 bases, and 17 bases lay between the germline ends. The CDR3 is made up of 15 amino acids. The table came from immunoSEQ multiplex PCR; TCRdb's copy has only in-frame clones and leaves some out. The sample consists of about 110,000 clones, approximately 94% of them appearing once. General study results and limits: The study put around 180 TCR beta chains on its list as cytomegalovirus-associated. High specificity and sensitivity for cytomegalovirus status were reported for the classifier. Most TCR sequences showed up rarely, but some public TCRs showed up in many donors.

The chain joins TRBV7-9 to TRBJ1-2; D is uncertain. The sequencing sample was made of PBMCs. The clonotype comes from a woman in her late teens or twenties in good health and CMV-seronegative. The CDR3 DNA sequence: TGTGCCAGCACCCTAGTTGGCGGGCTAAACTATGGCTACACCTTC. Translation gives CASTLVGGLNYGYTF. Complete variable domain (other parts from reference TRBV7-9 and TRBJ1-2): DTGVSQNPRHKITKRGQNVTFRCDPISEHNRLYWYRQTLGQGPEFLTYFQNEAQLEKSRLLSDRFSAERPKGSFSTLEIQRTEQGDSAMYLCASTLVGGLNYGYTFGSGTRLTVV.